The 20 T cell receptor beta chains below come from one sample, sequenced in a study of blood T cell repertoires in COVID-19 (dated by TCRdb to 2018 to 2020). The library was built by means of the immunoSEQ multiplex PCR assay. TCRdb mirrors the immuneACCESS table, restricted to in-frame sequences. Some clones are absent from its copies; in checked studies, under half trace to an unresolved V gene, and the reason for the others is unknown. The sample table lists 210,000 or so clones, 65% to 85% of them with a count of one. The ten largest clones add up to more than 9% of the sample. Sequenced input: peripheral blood. The receptors stem from a woman of 80 years or more with acute or convalescent COVID-19.

The CDR3 nucleotides are TGTGCCAGTAGTATAGATCCAGGGGGCTATAATTCACCCCTCCACTTT. The encoded protein is CASSIDPGGYNSPLHF. V is TRBV19 and J is TRBJ1-6; TRBD1 agrees at 7 bases. After removal of 0 bases from V and 3 bases from J, the junction contained 2 bases not matched to a gene. Germline V gene lookup returns CDR1 LNHDA and CDR2 SQIVND (reference sequence). The CDR3 spans 16 residues.

The chain is built from TRBV6-6 and TRBJ2-1, with TRBD2 as a possible D gene (5 bases). CDR1 MNHNY and CDR2 SVGAGI come from the germline V gene (reference sequence). The V end was cut by 0 bases, the J end by 4 bases, with 13 bases between. This CDR3 spans 16 amino acids. Here the CDR3 reads CASSYSSGGPYNEQFF. CDR3 coding DNA: TGTGCCAGCAGTTACTCCAGCGGAGGACCGTACAATGAGCAGTTCTTC.

The rearrangement links TRBV19 to TRBJ2-5; D might be TRBD2 (6 bases). This CDR3 has 12 amino acids. The V gene's germline CDR1 is LNHDA and CDR2 SQIVND (reference sequence). Trimming cost V 3 bases and J 5 bases, with 7 bases left between them. In DNA form, the CDR3 reads TGTGCCAGTAGTATTGGGGGGGAGACCCAGTACTTC. This encodes CASSIGGETQYF.

J is TRBJ1-3 and V is TRBV30; the match to TRBD1 covers 7 bases. After removal of 2 bases from V and 7 bases from J, the junction contained 5 bases not matched to a gene. Germline loops: CDR1 GTSNPN, CDR2 SVGIG (reference sequence). This CDR3 spans 13 amino acids. The CDR3: CAWSTGVANTIYF. The CDR3 DNA is TGTGCCTGGAGTACAGGGGTCGCCAACACCATATATTTT.

CDR3 protein: CASSAAALSNSPLHF. The DNA for the CDR3 is TGTGCCAGCAGTGCGGCAGCGCTATCTAATTCACCCCTCCACTTT. The chain is built from TRBV2 and TRBJ1-6; D is ambiguous. Trimming removed 4 bases from V and 6 bases from J, with 13 bases in between. The germline V gene encodes CDR1 SNHLY and CDR2 FYNNEI. The CDR3 spans 15 residues.

The chain links TRBV19 to TRBJ1-1; possible D gene TRBD1, 5 bases. Deletions cut 3 bases from V and 4 bases from J, with 15 bases between. The germline V gene encodes CDR1 LNHDA and CDR2 SQIVND (reference sequence). The CDR3 contains 15 residues. The CDR3 coding sequence is TGTGCCAGTAGTATTGCCCAGGGTGTCGGCACTGAAGCTTTCTTT. Translated: CASSIAQGVGTEAFF.

The chain recombines TRBV3-1 (or the pseudogene TRBV3-2) with TRBJ2-7, with TRBD2 matching 8 bases. The CDR3 loop spans 15 amino acids. CDR1 is LGHDT and CDR2 is YNNKEL in the germline V gene (reference sequence). V was pared by 4 bases and J by 4 bases, with 9 bases of the junction left unmatched. The CDR3 here is CASSRDPSGRYEQYF. CDR3 DNA: TGTGCCAGCAGCCGAGACCCTAGCGGGCGGTACGAGCAGTACTTC.

The chain has TRBV6-5 and TRBJ1-1; 10 nucleotides agree with TRBD1. V was clipped by 0 bases and J by 12 bases; unmatched bases: 4. This CDR3 comprises 13 residues. In germline, CDR1 is MNHEY, CDR2 SVGAGI. In DNA form, the CDR3 reads TGTGCCAGCAGTTACTCGGGACAGGGGACAACTTTCTTT. This codes for CASSYSGQGTTFF.

The J gene is TRBJ1-2, the V gene TRBV15; 7 nucleotides line up with TRBD1. With V trimmed by 5 bases and J by 7 bases, 10 bases remained unmatched. The CDR3 extends over 14 amino acids. CDR1 is LNHNV and CDR2 is YYDKDF in the germline V gene (reference sequence). CDR3 residues: CATSQNRGAFGYTF. As DNA, the CDR3 is TGTGCCACCAGCCAAAACAGGGGTGCCTTTGGCTACACCTTC.

The genes are TRBV28 and TRBJ2-1, with 12 bases lining up with TRBD2. Germline loops: CDR1 MDHEN, CDR2 SYDVKM. CDR3 size: 18 residues. With V trimmed by 8 bases and J by 2 bases, 13 bases remained unmatched. CDR3 DNA: TGTGCCAGCCCCGCCCCGGGACTAGCGGGTCGCGCCTACAATGAGCAGTTCTTC. This gives the protein CASPAPGLAGRAYNEQFF. The variable domain in full, with the rest retrieved from reference TRBV28 and TRBJ2-1, is DVKVTQSSRYLVKRTGEKVFLECVQDMDHENMFWYRQDPGLGLRLIYFSYDVKMKEKGDIPEGYSVSREKKERFSLILESASTNQTSMYLCASPAPGLAGRAYNEQFFGPGTRLTVL.

The chain recombines TRBV2 with TRBJ2-3; TRBD1 matches at 8 bases. Germline V gene sequence: CDR1 SNHLY, CDR2 FYNNEI. The CDR3 length is 14 residues. The V gene end was trimmed by 5 bases and the J gene end by 2 bases; junction bases not matched to a gene: 3. The CDR3: CASSRDRSTDTQYF. CDR3 coding DNA: TGTGCCAGCAGTCGGGACAGGTCCACAGATACGCAGTATTTT.

Here the CDR3 reads CASSLETSGISYNEQFF. In DNA, the CDR3 is TGTGCCAGCAGCTTAGAGACTAGCGGGATCTCCTACAATGAGCAGTTCTTC. The chain is built from TRBV7-9 and TRBJ2-1; 11 nucleotides align to TRBD2. Germline V lookup: CDR1 SEHNR, CDR2 FQNEAQ (reference sequence). The junction had 2 bases not matched to a gene; V was cut back by 1 base and J by 0 bases. The CDR3 covers 17 residues. Full variable domain (outside the CDR3, taken from reference TRBV7-9 and TRBJ2-1): DTGVSQNPRHKITKRGQNVTFRCDPISEHNRLYWYRQTLGQGPEFLTYFQNEAQLEKSRLLSDRFSAERPKGSFSTLEIQRTEQGDSAMYLCASSLETSGISYNEQFFGPGTRLTVL.

The chain employs TRBV4-2 and TRBJ2-2; D gene ambiguous. The germline CDR1 and CDR2 sequences are LGHNA and YNFKEQ. Trimming removed 4 bases from V and 3 bases from J, with 21 bases in between. CDR3 length equals 18 residues. CDR3: CASSPSGPALDYTGELFF. For the CDR3, the DNA is TGTGCCAGCAGCCCGTCCGGTCCGGCTCTTGACTACACCGGGGAGCTGTTTTTT.

This chain links TRBV7-3 with TRBJ2-2; TRBD1 matches at 8 bases. Germline V gene data show CDR1 as SGHTA and CDR2 as FQGTGA. The CDR3 spans 15 residues. J gave up 1 base and V 5 bases, and 3 bases lay outside the gene matches. In DNA form, the CDR3 reads TGTGCCAGCAGCGCCACAGGGGGGAACACCGGGGAGCTGTTTTTT. It codes for CASSATGGNTGELFF.

This clone was found a few times. This chain connects TRBV5-4 to TRBJ2-1; D remains unclear. The CDR3 consists of 11 residues. CDR1 and CDR2 (germline): SGHNT, YYREEE (reference sequence). The V and J ends lost 4 bases and 5 bases respectively, with 4 bases between them. The CDR3 region has the DNA TGTGCCAGCAGCCAAAACAATGAGCAGTTCTTC. This translates into CASSQNNEQFF.

The chain combines TRBV12-5 with TRBJ2-2, with D possibly matching TRBD2 (6 bases). V was cut by 0 bases and J by 7 bases, with 9 bases left in between. Germline CDR1 reads LGHNT; CDR2 reads FRNRAP. CDR3 length: 14 amino acids. The CDR3 DNA follows: TGTGCTAGTGGTTTGGTGGGGGGTGGCGGGGAGCTGTTTTTT. Translating gives CASGLVGGGGELFF.

V usage is TRBV15 and J usage is TRBJ1-2; D unresolved. Trimming left V 1 base short and J 7 bases short, with 16 bases between. The length of the CDR3 is 15 residues. Germline CDR1 LNHNV, CDR2 YYDKDF (reference sequence). The CDR3 bases are TGTGCCACCAGCAGAGGTGGAAACTGGGCAGGTGGCTACACCTTC. Translation: CATSRGGNWAGGYTF.

The chain carries TRBV6-5 and TRBJ1-2; 7 bases are a match to TRBD1. The CDR3 extends over 14 amino acids. The V gene end was trimmed by 2 bases and the J gene end by 7 bases; junction bases not matched to a gene: 7. Germline CDR1 MNHEY, CDR2 SVGAGI. The CDR3 sequence is CASSYATGSLGYTF. The CDR3 bases are TGTGCCAGCAGTTACGCGACAGGGTCTCTTGGCTACACCTTC.

This chain links TRBV28 with TRBJ2-1, with no clear D. The V gene's germline CDR1 is MDHEN and CDR2 SYDVKM. The CDR3 contains 11 residues. The V end was cut by 9 bases, the J end by 2 bases, with 5 bases between. The CDR3 region has the DNA TGTGCCAGTGCGGCCTACAATGAGCAGTTCTTC. Protein sequence: CASAAYNEQFF.

The rearrangement joins TRBV30 to TRBJ1-1; possible D gene TRBD1, 5 bases. The CDR3 extends over 11 amino acids. Germline CDR1 and CDR2: GTSNPN and SVGIG (reference sequence). V lost 4 bases to trimming and J lost 7 bases, with 10 bases between them. CDR3 protein: CAWNWGDEAFF. In nucleotides, the CDR3 is TGTGCCTGGAATTGGGGGGATGAAGCTTTCTTT.